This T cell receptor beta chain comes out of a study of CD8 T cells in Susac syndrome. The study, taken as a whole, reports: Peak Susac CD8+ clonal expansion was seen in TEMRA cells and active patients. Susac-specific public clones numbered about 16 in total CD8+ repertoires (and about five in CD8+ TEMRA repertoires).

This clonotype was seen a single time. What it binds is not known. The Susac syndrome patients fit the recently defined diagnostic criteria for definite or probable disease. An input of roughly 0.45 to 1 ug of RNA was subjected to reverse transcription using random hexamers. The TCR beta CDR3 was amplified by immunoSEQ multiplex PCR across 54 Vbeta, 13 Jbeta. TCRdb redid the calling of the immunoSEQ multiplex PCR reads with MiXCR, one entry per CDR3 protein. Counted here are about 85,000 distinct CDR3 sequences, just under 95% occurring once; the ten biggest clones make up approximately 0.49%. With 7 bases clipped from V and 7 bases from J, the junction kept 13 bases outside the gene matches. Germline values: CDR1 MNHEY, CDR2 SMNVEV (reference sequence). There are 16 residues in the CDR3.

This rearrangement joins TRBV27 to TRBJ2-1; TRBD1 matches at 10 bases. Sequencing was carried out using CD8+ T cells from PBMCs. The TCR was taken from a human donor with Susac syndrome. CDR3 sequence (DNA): TGTGCCAGCATCGGAAGGTGGGACAGGGGCGTAAATGAGCAGTTCTTC. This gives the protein CASIGRWDRGVNEQFF.